This T cell receptor (beta chain) originates from a study of vaccination and CD4 T cells after COVID-19. Oncomine TCR Beta short-read sequencing was applied to DNA from cultured CD4+ T cells. TCRdb independently ran MiXCR on the PCR reads; one entry per CDR3 protein. The sample yields some 5,000 distinct CDR3 sequences, roughly 60% seen once. Treatment reported: approximately 10-day PBMC culture with coronavirus spike peptide pools or control peptides (ViraFEST assay). Alongside approximately 10 IU/ml IL-2 and roughly 10 ug/ml peptide pools, PBMCs were cultured at roughly 2 million per well. In regard to this clonotype: What it recognizes is unknown.

Sequencing was carried out using CD4+ T cells from blood, cultured in vitro. This clonotype originated in a human donor who had recovered from COVID-19.

As DNA, the CDR3 is TGCGCCAGCCGACGAGGGGCTCTGAACACTGAAGCTTTCTTT. Its translation: CASRRGALNTEAFF. The rearrangement uses TRBV4-3 and TRBJ1-1, with D perhaps matching TRBD1 (5 bases). Germline loops: CDR1 LGHNA, CDR2 YSLEER. CDR3 size: 14 residues. Trimming removed 8 bases at V and 0 bases at J, with 13 bases between.